The next 9 T cell receptor beta chains were all read from a single sample in a study of T cell responses to AZD1222 COVID-19 vaccine. Profiling relied on immunoSEQ multiplex PCR, and the TCRdb table lists in-frame clones only, not all of them. The sample records roughly 150,000 clones, about 90% being singletons. Source: peripheral blood, taken 28 days after the second AZD1222 dose. These receptors were collected from an adult who received the AZD1222 COVID-19 vaccine.

The chain uses TRBV30 and TRBJ1-5; no clear D gene. V shed 1 base and J shed 4 bases, with 8 bases lying between them. Germline V gene sequence: CDR1 GTSNPN, CDR2 SVGIG (reference sequence). The CDR3 runs 13 residues. In nucleotides, the CDR3 is TGTGCCTGGAGTGGACGGTGGAATCAGCCCCAGCATTTT. The encoded protein is CAWSGRWNQPQHF.

V and J are TRBV6-6 and TRBJ2-3; D is perhaps TRBD2 (6 bases). Looked up from germline, CDR1 is MNHNY and CDR2 is SVGAGI (reference sequence). Trimming removed 7 bases from V and 1 base from J, with 15 bases in between. The CDR3 totals 15 residues. Here the CDR3 DNA reads TGTGCCAGCACTCCCTCGGGGGAGGGCACAGATACGCAGTATTTT. This encodes CASTPSGEGTDTQYF.

The rearrangement links TRBV10-1 to TRBJ2-7; 12 nucleotides match TRBD2. This CDR3 has 15 amino acids. From germline, CDR1 is WNHNN and CDR2 SYGVQD (reference sequence). With 10 bases clipped from V and 4 bases from J, the junction kept 11 bases outside the gene matches. This CDR3 reads CATGPGTSGLYEQYF. The CDR3 nucleotides are TGCGCCACGGGACCCGGGACTAGCGGGCTTTACGAGCAGTACTTC.

CDR3 amino acids: CASSYNTGGTEAFF. CDR3 bases: TGTGCCAGCAGTTACAATACGGGGGGGACTGAAGCTTTCTTT. The V call is TRBV6-2 or TRBV6-3, the J call TRBJ1-1; D might be TRBD1 (5 bases). CDR1 and CDR2 (germline): MNHEY, SVGEGT. This CDR3 is 14 amino acids long. Trimming took 2 bases from V and 5 from J, leaving 12 bases between them.

This clone was found many times. The genes are TRBV6-4 and TRBJ2-3, with D possibly being TRBD2 (6 bases). The V end was cut by 4 bases, the J end by 2 bases, with 13 bases between. This CDR3 has 15 amino acids. Germline-derived CDR1 and CDR2 are MRHNA and SNTAGT. The CDR3 sequence: CASSVGREATDTQYF. The CDR3 coding sequence is TGTGCCAGCAGTGTTGGCAGGGAGGCCACAGATACGCAGTATTTT.

The CDR3, as DNA: TGTGCCATCAGTGAGCCCACGGCCAAAGAAAGAGTCAACTATGGCTACACCTTC. Its protein is CAISEPTAKERVNYGYTF. The chain uses TRBV10-3 and TRBJ1-2; D not certain. CDR3 length: 18 residues. Germline V CDR1 and CDR2: ENHRY, SYGVKD. The germline V and J ends were trimmed by 2 bases and 2 bases, with 21 bases remaining between them.

The chain combines TRBV2 with TRBJ2-5; the D is unclear. This CDR3 region has 11 residues. CDR1 is SNHLY and CDR2 is FYNNEI in the germline V gene. V dropped 10 bases and J dropped 0 bases, with 6 bases sitting between them. The CDR3 sequence is CATSYQETQYF. The CDR3, as DNA: TGTGCCACCTCGTACCAAGAGACCCAGTACTTC.

This chain connects TRBV13 to TRBJ2-3; D possibly corresponds to TRBD2 (5 bases). V dropped 0 bases and J dropped 1 base, with 14 bases sitting between them. The CDR3 loop spans 17 amino acids. CDR1 and CDR2 (germline): PRHDT, FYEKMQ (reference sequence). CDR3 region: CASSLGRVGGRTDTQYF. In nucleotides, the CDR3 is TGTGCCAGCAGCTTAGGGAGGGTTGGCGGGCGCACAGATACGCAGTATTTT.

The CDR3 nucleotides are TGTGCCTGGACCACAGGGGTTAATGAAAAACTGTTTTTT. Translated, it gives CAWTTGVNEKLFF. The chain recombines TRBV30 with TRBJ1-4; 7 bases agree with TRBD1. Germline trimming cut 4 bases from V and 4 bases from J; bases unmatched to any gene: 3. In germline, CDR1 is GTSNPN, CDR2 SVGIG (reference sequence). This CDR3 is 13 amino acids long.